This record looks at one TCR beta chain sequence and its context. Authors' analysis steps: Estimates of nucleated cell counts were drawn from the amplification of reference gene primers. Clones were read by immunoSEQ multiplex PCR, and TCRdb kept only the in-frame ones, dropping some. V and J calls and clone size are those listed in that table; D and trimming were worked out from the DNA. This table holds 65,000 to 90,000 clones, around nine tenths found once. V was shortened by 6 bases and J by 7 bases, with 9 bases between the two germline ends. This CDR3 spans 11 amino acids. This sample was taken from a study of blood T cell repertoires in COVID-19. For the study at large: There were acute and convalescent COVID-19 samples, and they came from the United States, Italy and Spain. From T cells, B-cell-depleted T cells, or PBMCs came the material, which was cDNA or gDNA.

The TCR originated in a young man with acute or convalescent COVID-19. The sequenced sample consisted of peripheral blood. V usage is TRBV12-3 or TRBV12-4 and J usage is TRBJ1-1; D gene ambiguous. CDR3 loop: CASRSRVEAFF. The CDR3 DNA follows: TGTGCCAGCAGATCCCGGGTTGAAGCTTTCTTT.